These 14 T cell receptor beta chains were sequenced from one sample in a study of vaccination and CD4 T cells after COVID-19. These TCRs are of unknown antigen specificity. The sample's treatment: approximately nine-day PBMC culture with coronavirus spike peptide pools or control peptides (ViraFEST assay). Cultured CD4+ T cell DNA was sequenced using the Oncomine TCR Beta short-read assay. TCRdb passed the PCR reads through MiXCR, listing each CDR3 protein once. The sample has approximately 11,000 distinct CDR3 sequences, around 40% seen once; the top ten hold 36%. The sample was CD4+ T cells from blood, cultured in vitro. Every receptor here comes from a human donor who had recovered from COVID-19.

This clonotype was counted between two and nine times. V gene TRBV21-1 combines with J gene TRBJ1-2; TRBD1, as called in the table, went unchecked against the DNA. TRBV21-1 corresponds to a pseudogene. This CDR3 contains 18 residues. CDR3 DNA: TGTGCCAGCCAACCCGGTCGGCCGAAAGCAGGGCGGTGCTATGGCTACACCTTC. Translation gives CASQPGRPKAGRCYGYTF.

The chain employs TRBV20-1 and TRBJ2-7, with a tentative D call TRBD2 (7 bases). The CDR3 contains 14 residues. Trimming removed 5 bases from V and 4 bases from J, with 18 bases in between. The germline CDR1 and CDR2 sequences are DFQATT and SNEGSKA (reference sequence). In nucleotides, the CDR3 is TGCAGTGCTTTGGGTCAGGGGAGGGCGTACGAGCAGTACTTC. It yields the protein CSALGQGRAYEQYF.

The chain recombines TRBV5-1 with TRBJ2-3, with a tentative D call TRBD1 (5 bases). V was pared by 2 bases and J by 4 bases, with 11 bases between. This CDR3 spans 14 amino acids. From germline, CDR1 is SGHRS and CDR2 YFSETQ. The CDR3 bases are TGCGCCAGCAGCTTCGGGCAGGGTTCAGATACGCAGTATTTT. This encodes CASSFGQGSDTQYF. The complete variable domain, with remaining parts taken from reference TRBV5-1 and TRBJ2-3, reads KAGVTQTPRYLIKTRGQQVTLSCSPISGHRSVSWYQQTPGQGLQFLFEYFSETQRNKGNFPGRFSGRQFSNSRSEMNVSTLELGDSALYLCASSFGQGSDTQYFGPGTRLTVL.

The chain recombines TRBV7-9 with TRBJ1-1; D remains ambiguous. Germline loops: CDR1 SEHNR, CDR2 FQNEAQ (reference sequence). With 2 bases removed from V and 1 base from J, the gap between germline ends came to 14 bases. The CDR3 loop spans 16 amino acids. The DNA of the CDR3 is TGTGCCAGCAGCTTAATTCGGGGTCCAGGGAACACTGAAGCTTTCTTT. Its translation is CASSLIRGPGNTEAFF.

This chain links TRBV6-2 or TRBV6-3 with TRBJ2-5; D is tentatively TRBD1 or TRBD2 (6 bases each). V lost 6 bases and J lost 1, with 15 bases in between. This CDR3 comprises 15 residues. Germline CDR1 MNHEY, CDR2 SVGEGT. The CDR3 is CASRPRGELQETQYF. CDR3 in DNA: TGTGCCAGCAGGCCTAGGGGGGAACTCCAAGAGACCCAGTACTTC.

The chain combines TRBV2 with TRBJ1-2; tentative D call: TRBD1 (6 bases). This CDR3 has 11 amino acids. The V gene's germline CDR1 is SNHLY and CDR2 FYNNEI. V was pared by 9 bases and J by 10 bases, with 15 bases between. The CDR3 here is CASGGRVDYTF. The CDR3 DNA is TGTGCCAGTGGGGGCAGGGTCGACTACACCTTC.

The chain recombines TRBV12-3 or TRBV12-4 with TRBJ2-5; D is possibly TRBD2 (5 bases). The CDR3 sequence is 11 residues long. V was pared by 5 bases and J by 5 bases, with 6 bases between. Written as DNA, the CDR3 is TGTGCCAGCAGTCGAGGGGAGACCCAGTACTTC. It yields the protein CASSRGETQYF.

The count of this clonotype is one. The rearrangement links TRBV6-1 to TRBJ2-2, with D uncertain. CDR1 MNHNS and CDR2 SASEGT come from the germline V gene. Between the trimmed V and J ends, which lost 6 bases and 7 bases, there was a span of 15 bases. The length of the CDR3 is 14 residues. The CDR3 region has the DNA TGTGCCAGCAGGGGCTCCGAGATGGGCGGGGAGCTGTTTTTT. As protein: CASRGSEMGGELFF.

The CDR3 region is CASWGTTSSYEQYF. CDR3 nucleotide sequence: TGTGCCAGCTGGGGGACAACTTCCTCCTACGAGCAGTACTTC. The chain uses TRBV2 and TRBJ2-7; D may be TRBD1 (6 bases). Germline lookup yields CDR1 SNHLY and CDR2 FYNNEI. The CDR3 is 14 residues long. Between the trimmed V and J ends, which lost 8 bases and 0 bases, there was a span of 14 bases.

This sequence joins TRBV20-1 and TRBJ1-2, with D uncertain. V was clipped by 1 base and J by 4 bases, with 10 bases between them. Germline-derived CDR1 and CDR2 are DFQATT and SNEGSKA (reference sequence). This CDR3 has 13 amino acids. The CDR3 is CSARVGQTYGYTF. The DNA of the CDR3 is TGCAGTGCTAGAGTTGGGCAAACCTATGGCTACACCTTC.

The chain carries TRBV7-9 and TRBJ1-3; possibly TRBD1 for D (5 bases). From germline, CDR1 is SEHNR and CDR2 FQNEAQ (reference sequence). The CDR3 contains 12 residues. V was cut by 10 bases and J by 3 bases, with 10 bases left in between. CDR3 amino acids: CATWGGGNTIYF. In DNA form, the CDR3 reads TGTGCCACGTGGGGCGGTGGAAACACCATATATTTT. Together with reference TRBV7-9 and TRBJ1-3, the CDR3 gives the full variable domain: DTGVSQNPRHKITKRGQNVTFRCDPISEHNRLYWYRQTLGQGPEFLTYFQNEAQLEKSRLLSDRFSAERPKGSFSTLEIQRTEQGDSAMYLCATWGGGNTIYFGEGSWLTVV.

The rearrangement links TRBV12-3 or TRBV12-4 to TRBJ2-2; 8 nucleotides match TRBD2. This CDR3 is built from 16 residues. V shed 7 bases, J shed 6 bases, and the junction held 13 bases outside the gene matches. CDR3 sequence reads: CASNRSGTRISGELFF. CDR3 coding DNA: TGTGCCAGCAACAGAAGCGGGACTAGGATTTCCGGGGAGCTGTTTTTT.

The rearrangement links TRBV5-4 to TRBJ1-1, with TRBD1 as a possible D gene (5 bases). V lost 0 bases to trimming and J lost 4 bases, with 13 bases between them. The germline gives CDR1 SGHNT, CDR2 YYREEE (reference sequence). There are 15 residues in the CDR3. CDR3 in amino acids: CASSLVGTSGTEAFF. The CDR3, as DNA: TGTGCCAGCAGCTTGGTCGGGACTTCCGGCACTGAAGCTTTCTTT.

This clonotype has only a few counts. V gene TRBV15 combines with J gene TRBJ1-2; a possible D gene is TRBD1 (6 bases). This CDR3 is built from 15 residues. CDR1 and CDR2 (germline): LNHNV, YYDKDF (reference sequence). V was clipped by 0 bases and J by 10 bases, with 18 bases between them. The CDR3 coding sequence is TGTGCCACCAGCAGAGATTTGGCAGGGGCGCGTGACTACACCTTC. Its translation: CATSRDLAGARDYTF.